These 24 T cell receptor beta chains share one sample of origin, sequenced in a study of blood T cell repertoires in COVID-19 (TCRdb year 2020). The library was obtained by the immunoSEQ multiplex PCR assay. TCRdb re-hosts the immuneACCESS table, in-frame sequences only. Its copies lack some clones; in the studies checked, an unresolved V gene accounts for under half of them, and the cause for the rest is not known. The sample table shows almost 50,000 clones, and over 80% are seen once. The biggest ten clones account for 1.6% of the sample. Sequences were obtained from peripheral blood. These receptors came from a man aged 50 to 59 with acute or convalescent COVID-19.

The chain uses TRBV7-9 and TRBJ1-1; weak D call: TRBD1 (5 bases). Trimming left V 5 bases short and J 7 bases short, with 14 bases between. This CDR3 is 13 amino acids long. Germline CDR1 is SEHNR and CDR2 is FQNEAQ (reference sequence). CDR3 nucleotides: TGTGCCAGCAGCGCGGACCCGACAGATGAAGCTTTCTTT. Translating it yields CASSADPTDEAFF. Variable domain in full (rest from reference TRBV7-9 and TRBJ1-1): DTGVSQNPRHKITKRGQNVTFRCDPISEHNRLYWYRQTLGQGPEFLTYFQNEAQLEKSRLLSDRFSAERPKGSFSTLEIQRTEQGDSAMYLCASSADPTDEAFFGQGTRLTVV.

By frequency in the sample, this clone is medium-sized. The V call is TRBV4-3, the J call TRBJ2-5; 9 bases fit TRBD2. With V trimmed by 0 bases and J by 4 bases, 6 bases remained unmatched. The CDR3 covers 16 residues. Germline CDR1 LGHNA, CDR2 YSLEER. As DNA, the CDR3 is TGCGCCAGCAGCCAAGATTATGGAGCGGGGGGAGAGACCCAGTACTTC. Its translation is CASSQDYGAGGETQYF.

The count of this clone is one. This chain links TRBV7-2 with TRBJ2-2; TRBD1 matches 9 bases. The CDR3 is 16 amino acids. Trimming removed 5 bases from V and 4 bases from J; junction bases left unmatched: 8. Looked up from germline, CDR1 is SGHTA and CDR2 is FQGNSA. CDR3 in DNA: TGTGCCAGCAGCCCCCGGGACAGGGTGGCCACCGGGGAGCTGTTTTTT. Encoded protein: CASSPRDRVATGELFF.

The chain recombines TRBV27 with TRBJ2-7; TRBD2 matches 9 bases. This CDR3 is built from 12 residues. CDR1 is MNHEY and CDR2 is SMNVEV in the germline V gene (reference sequence). The trim removed 7 bases at V and 12 bases at J, leaving 10 bases unmatched. The CDR3 nucleotides are TGTGCCAGCACTGGGCGGGGGGGAGGCCTGTACTTC. Translating it yields CASTGRGGGLYF.

This chain joins TRBV19 and TRBJ2-7; D is perhaps TRBD1 (6 bases). Germline lookup yields CDR1 LNHDA and CDR2 SQIVND (reference sequence). Trimming stripped 4 bases from V and 2 bases from J, with 12 bases between. The length of the CDR3 is 14 residues. The CDR3 sequence is CASSTAGVPYEQYF. The DNA of the CDR3 is TGTGCCAGTAGTACGGCAGGGGTTCCCTACGAGCAGTACTTC.

The chain joins TRBV5-1 to TRBJ1-2; 10 nucleotides agree with TRBD1. CDR3 size: 18 residues. Germline V gene data show CDR1 as SGHRS and CDR2 as YFSETQ. The J segment lost 0 bases and the V segment lost 4 bases, leaving 12 bases of the junction unmatched. The CDR3 region is CASSDTRDRGPSNYGYTF. In DNA, the CDR3 is TGCGCCAGCAGCGATACCCGGGACAGGGGTCCCTCTAACTATGGCTACACCTTC.

Only one count was recorded for this clone. The chain couples TRBV19 to TRBJ2-7; 7 bases are shared with TRBD1. There are 15 residues in the CDR3. The V segment lost 6 bases and the J segment 0 bases; nucleotides outside the gene matches: 8. Germline CDR1 and CDR2: LNHDA and SQIVND (reference sequence). CDR3 protein: CASSPWTGSSYEQYF. The CDR3 DNA sequence: TGTGCCAGTAGCCCCTGGACAGGATCCTCCTACGAGCAGTACTTC.

This clone occurred once. The chain combines TRBV29-1 with TRBJ2-3; the match to TRBD1 covers 9 bases. Germline V CDR1 and CDR2: SQVTM, ANQGSEA. The CDR3 extends over 14 amino acids. V shed 4 bases, J shed 4 bases, and the junction held 6 bases outside the gene matches. The CDR3 loop is CSVVSGQGADTQYF. In nucleotides, the CDR3 is TGCAGCGTTGTTTCGGGACAGGGCGCAGATACGCAGTATTTT.

V gene TRBV30 combines with J gene TRBJ1-5; D gene uncertain. Trimming left V 0 bases short and J 5 bases short, with 8 bases between. Germline lookup yields CDR1 GTSNPN and CDR2 SVGIG (reference sequence). This CDR3 contains 13 residues. The CDR3 nucleotides read TGTGCCTGGAGTGTATCCGGGGATCAGCCCCAGCATTTT. It translates to CAWSVSGDQPQHF.

The chain links TRBV18 to TRBJ2-1, with 9 bases identical to TRBD1. V lost 0 bases to trimming and J lost 5 bases; unmatched junction nucleotides: 11. This CDR3 is 18 amino acids long. Germline assignment: CDR1 KGHSH and CDR2 LQKENI. The CDR3 nucleotides read TGTGCCAGCTCACCACCCGCCGATTGGACAGGGGAGGACAATGAGCAGTTCTTC. Translated, it gives CASSPPADWTGEDNEQFF.

The chain links TRBV10-1 to TRBJ2-3, with TRBD2 identical over 11 bases. With V trimmed by 0 bases and J by 11 bases, 10 bases remained unmatched. The germline V gene encodes CDR1 WNHNN and CDR2 SYGVQD (reference sequence). CDR3 length: 16 residues. The CDR3 DNA follows: TGCGCCAGCAGTGAGTCGGGGACTAGCGGACCCAGGGGGCAGTATTTT. This translates into CASSESGTSGPRGQYF.

The table lists this clone with a few counts. V and J are TRBV6-5 and TRBJ2-1; D is perhaps TRBD2 (6 bases). The CDR3 loop spans 13 amino acids. Germline CDR1 reads MNHEY; CDR2 reads SVGAGI. V was pared by 1 base and J by 8 bases, with 9 bases between. CDR3 nucleotides: TGTGCCAGCAGTTACTATCCGGGAGATGAGCAGTTCTTC. Encoded protein: CASSYYPGDEQFF.

This chain uses TRBV7-6 with TRBJ2-7; TRBD1 aligns across 10 bases. V shed 4 bases and J 2 bases; nucleotides not matched to a gene: 5. Germline-derived CDR1 and CDR2 are SGHVS and FNYEAQ. The CDR3 spans 15 residues. CDR3: CASSSTGTGAYEQYF. The CDR3 region has the DNA TGTGCCAGCAGCTCCACCGGGACAGGGGCCTACGAGCAGTACTTC.

The rearrangement uses TRBV20-1 and TRBJ2-1, with D perhaps matching TRBD2 (5 bases). CDR3 size: 13 residues. The germline V gene has CDR1 DFQATT and CDR2 SNEGSKA (reference sequence). Trimming took off 3 bases at V and 7 bases at J, with 13 bases between the two ends. The CDR3 is CSASIGKKNEQFF. The CDR3 DNA is TGCAGTGCTAGTATCGGGAAAAAAAATGAGCAGTTCTTC.

The chain recombines TRBV11-2 with TRBJ1-6; D is possibly TRBD1 (5 bases). Per germline, CDR1 SGHAT and CDR2 FQNNGV. Trimming pared 0 bases from V and 8 bases from J, leaving 11 bases between. The CDR3 extends over 15 amino acids. This CDR3 is CASSLEGGSDSPLHF. The CDR3 nucleotides read TGTGCCAGCAGCTTAGAGGGGGGTTCGGATTCACCCCTCCACTTT.

The rearrangement joins TRBV12-3 or TRBV12-4 to TRBJ1-4, with no clear D. CDR3 length: 13 residues. The V and J ends lost 5 bases and 5 bases respectively, with 9 bases between them. In DNA form, the CDR3 reads TGTGCCAGCAGTCTATCCGAAAATGAAAAACTGTTTTTT. This gives the protein CASSLSENEKLFF.

This clone was found once. The chain couples TRBV2 to TRBJ2-2; D not resolved. Trimming stripped 7 bases from V and 1 base from J, with 4 bases between. The CDR3 consists of 12 residues. Germline V gene lookup returns CDR1 SNHLY and CDR2 FYNNEI. CDR3 DNA: TGTGCCAGCAATAAGAACACCGGGGAGCTGTTTTTT. Encoded protein: CASNKNTGELFF.

The chain uses TRBV7-2 and TRBJ2-1, with unresolved D. The ends were cut back, 1 base at V and 9 bases at J, with 7 bases in the middle. Germline V gene lookup returns CDR1 SGHTA and CDR2 FQGNSA. The CDR3 has 12 amino acids. Written as DNA, the CDR3 is TGTGCCAGCAGCTTAGATCACACTGAGCAGTTCTTC. It yields the protein CASSLDHTEQFF.

The chain couples TRBV20-1 to TRBJ2-1; 8 positions match TRBD2. Looked up from germline, CDR1 is DFQATT and CDR2 is SNEGSKA (reference sequence). Losses at the gene ends were 3 bases for V and 5 bases for J; bases not matched to a gene: 6. The CDR3 sequence is 14 residues long. The CDR3 spells CSASWGLDNNEQFF. The CDR3 DNA sequence: TGCAGTGCTAGTTGGGGACTAGACAACAATGAGCAGTTCTTC.

The rearrangement joins TRBV4-1 to TRBJ2-7; TRBD2 might be the D (5 bases). This CDR3 region has 14 residues. Germline V CDR1 and CDR2: MGHRA, YSYEKL. Trimming shortened V by 0 bases and J by 7 bases, and 13 bases separated the two germline ends. CDR3 sequence: CASSQDLARGEQYF. CDR3 DNA: TGCGCCAGCAGCCAAGATTTGGCCCGGGGAGAGCAGTACTTC.

The V call is TRBV10-3, the J call TRBJ2-2, with 10 nucleotides matching TRBD2. J gave up 7 bases and V 3 bases, and 14 bases lay outside the gene matches. Germline loops: CDR1 ENHRY, CDR2 SYGVKD. This CDR3 has 18 amino acids. The CDR3 spells CAISDLAGAPGWGGELFF. CDR3 bases: TGTGCCATCAGTGACCTAGCGGGAGCCCCTGGGTGGGGCGGGGAGCTGTTTTTT.

The chain combines TRBV19 with TRBJ1-3, with D perhaps matching TRBD1 (5 bases). Germline-derived CDR1 and CDR2 are LNHDA and SQIVND (reference sequence). V shed 10 bases and J shed 1 base, with 14 bases lying between them. This CDR3 is built from 14 residues. The CDR3 loop reads CATKPRQSGNTIYF. The CDR3 nucleotides are TGTGCCACCAAGCCGAGACAGTCTGGAAACACCATATATTTT.

The chain joins TRBV7-9 to TRBJ1-1, with 11 bases fitting TRBD1. The germline V gene has CDR1 SEHNR and CDR2 FQNEAQ (reference sequence). Germline trimming cut 1 base from V and 5 bases from J; bases unmatched to any gene: 6. The CDR3 runs to 16 residues. The CDR3 DNA reads TGTGCCAGCAGCTTAGGGTCCGGGACAGGGGGGACTGAAGCTTTCTTT. This encodes CASSLGSGTGGTEAFF. The full variable domain, in which reference TRBV7-9 and TRBJ1-1 provide the parts outside the CDR3, is DTGVSQNPRHKITKRGQNVTFRCDPISEHNRLYWYRQTLGQGPEFLTYFQNEAQLEKSRLLSDRFSAERPKGSFSTLEIQRTEQGDSAMYLCASSLGSGTGGTEAFFGQGTRLTVV.

This clone has a single count. The V call is TRBV4-3, the J call TRBJ1-2; a possible D gene is TRBD1 (5 bases). The V end lost 3 bases, the J end lost 6 bases, and 23 bases lay between the germline ends. Germline V gene lookup returns CDR1 LGHNA and CDR2 YSLEER. The CDR3 runs 17 residues. The CDR3 region has the DNA TGCGCCAGCAGCCAGGCGGGACCTACAGCGAGGATCCATGGCTACACCTTC. The encoded protein is CASSQAGPTARIHGYTF.